What follows is one T cell receptor (beta chain) and its context. This sample was taken from a study of blood T cell repertoires in COVID-19. Study overall: Sites across the United States, Italy and Spain contributed samples from acute and convalescent COVID-19. PBMCs, B-cell-depleted T cells, or T cells provided the cDNA or gDNA that made up the material.

As handled by the study authors: Amplification from reference gene primers served as the basis for estimated nucleated cell counts. The protocol was immunoSEQ multiplex PCR, while the TCRdb copy is restricted to in-frame clones and leaves out a portion. V, J and clone size reflect that table, while D and trimming were determined from the DNA. The sample lists 200,000 or so clones; about 82% were seen once. Germline assignment: CDR1 MNHEY and CDR2 SMNVEV (reference sequence). The CDR3 spans 15 residues. With 6 bases removed from V and 8 bases from J, the gap between germline ends came to 19 bases. Sequences were obtained from peripheral blood. This receptor was identified in a woman aged 30 to 39 with acute or convalescent COVID-19. The chain employs TRBV27 and TRBJ1-4, with D tentatively TRBD1 (6 bases). CDR3: CASSPVGGLGEKLFF. In DNA, the CDR3 is TGTGCCAGCAGCCCGGTGGGGGGGCTGGGGGAAAAACTGTTTTTT.